This TCR beta chain was captured in a study of blood T cell repertoires in COVID-19. Study context: PBMCs, B-cell-depleted T cells, or T cells provided the cDNA or gDNA that made up the material.

TCRdb keeps only in-frame clones here, not all; method: immunoSEQ multiplex PCR. The sample lists 60,000 to 70,000 clones; 85% to 90% were seen once. Germline CDR1 KGHSH, CDR2 LQKENI. Between the trimmed V and J ends, which lost 4 bases and 7 bases, there was a span of 14 bases. This CDR3 comprises 15 residues. The sample taken for sequencing was peripheral blood. This rearrangement joins TRBV18 to TRBJ1-6, with a tentative D call TRBD1 (6 bases). This clonotype originated in a man aged 45 to 65 with active COVID-19. As DNA, the CDR3 is TGTGCCAGCTCACGTGAACAGGGTTGGAATTCACCCCTCCACTTT. It yields the protein CASSREQGWNSPLHF.